The sequence of this TCR beta chain was determined in a study of T-cell reconstitution after alpha-beta-depleted transplantation in children. The CDR3 consists of 12 residues. Germline V lookup: CDR1 SQVTM, CDR2 ANQGSEA. Between the trimmed V and J ends, which lost 4 bases and 6 bases, there was a span of 12 bases. The library targeted TCRbeta and was prepared with unique molecular identifiers. TCRdb reanalysed the PCR reads using MiXCR and keeps one entry per CDR3 protein. The table has around 580,000 distinct CDR3 sequences, roughly 27% seen once. The sample holds a few counts of this clonotype. The origin of this receptor is a boy in the first two years of life with Wiskott-Aldrich syndrome, due to receive a stem cell transplant. The chain combines TRBV29-1 with TRBJ1-1; no clear D gene. The sequences come from PBMCs, collected before TCRalphabeta/CD19-depleted stem cell transplant. DNA of the CDR3: TGCAGCGTTGTTGGGCTAGCCTCTGAAGCTTTCTTT. Its protein product is CSVVGLASEAFF.